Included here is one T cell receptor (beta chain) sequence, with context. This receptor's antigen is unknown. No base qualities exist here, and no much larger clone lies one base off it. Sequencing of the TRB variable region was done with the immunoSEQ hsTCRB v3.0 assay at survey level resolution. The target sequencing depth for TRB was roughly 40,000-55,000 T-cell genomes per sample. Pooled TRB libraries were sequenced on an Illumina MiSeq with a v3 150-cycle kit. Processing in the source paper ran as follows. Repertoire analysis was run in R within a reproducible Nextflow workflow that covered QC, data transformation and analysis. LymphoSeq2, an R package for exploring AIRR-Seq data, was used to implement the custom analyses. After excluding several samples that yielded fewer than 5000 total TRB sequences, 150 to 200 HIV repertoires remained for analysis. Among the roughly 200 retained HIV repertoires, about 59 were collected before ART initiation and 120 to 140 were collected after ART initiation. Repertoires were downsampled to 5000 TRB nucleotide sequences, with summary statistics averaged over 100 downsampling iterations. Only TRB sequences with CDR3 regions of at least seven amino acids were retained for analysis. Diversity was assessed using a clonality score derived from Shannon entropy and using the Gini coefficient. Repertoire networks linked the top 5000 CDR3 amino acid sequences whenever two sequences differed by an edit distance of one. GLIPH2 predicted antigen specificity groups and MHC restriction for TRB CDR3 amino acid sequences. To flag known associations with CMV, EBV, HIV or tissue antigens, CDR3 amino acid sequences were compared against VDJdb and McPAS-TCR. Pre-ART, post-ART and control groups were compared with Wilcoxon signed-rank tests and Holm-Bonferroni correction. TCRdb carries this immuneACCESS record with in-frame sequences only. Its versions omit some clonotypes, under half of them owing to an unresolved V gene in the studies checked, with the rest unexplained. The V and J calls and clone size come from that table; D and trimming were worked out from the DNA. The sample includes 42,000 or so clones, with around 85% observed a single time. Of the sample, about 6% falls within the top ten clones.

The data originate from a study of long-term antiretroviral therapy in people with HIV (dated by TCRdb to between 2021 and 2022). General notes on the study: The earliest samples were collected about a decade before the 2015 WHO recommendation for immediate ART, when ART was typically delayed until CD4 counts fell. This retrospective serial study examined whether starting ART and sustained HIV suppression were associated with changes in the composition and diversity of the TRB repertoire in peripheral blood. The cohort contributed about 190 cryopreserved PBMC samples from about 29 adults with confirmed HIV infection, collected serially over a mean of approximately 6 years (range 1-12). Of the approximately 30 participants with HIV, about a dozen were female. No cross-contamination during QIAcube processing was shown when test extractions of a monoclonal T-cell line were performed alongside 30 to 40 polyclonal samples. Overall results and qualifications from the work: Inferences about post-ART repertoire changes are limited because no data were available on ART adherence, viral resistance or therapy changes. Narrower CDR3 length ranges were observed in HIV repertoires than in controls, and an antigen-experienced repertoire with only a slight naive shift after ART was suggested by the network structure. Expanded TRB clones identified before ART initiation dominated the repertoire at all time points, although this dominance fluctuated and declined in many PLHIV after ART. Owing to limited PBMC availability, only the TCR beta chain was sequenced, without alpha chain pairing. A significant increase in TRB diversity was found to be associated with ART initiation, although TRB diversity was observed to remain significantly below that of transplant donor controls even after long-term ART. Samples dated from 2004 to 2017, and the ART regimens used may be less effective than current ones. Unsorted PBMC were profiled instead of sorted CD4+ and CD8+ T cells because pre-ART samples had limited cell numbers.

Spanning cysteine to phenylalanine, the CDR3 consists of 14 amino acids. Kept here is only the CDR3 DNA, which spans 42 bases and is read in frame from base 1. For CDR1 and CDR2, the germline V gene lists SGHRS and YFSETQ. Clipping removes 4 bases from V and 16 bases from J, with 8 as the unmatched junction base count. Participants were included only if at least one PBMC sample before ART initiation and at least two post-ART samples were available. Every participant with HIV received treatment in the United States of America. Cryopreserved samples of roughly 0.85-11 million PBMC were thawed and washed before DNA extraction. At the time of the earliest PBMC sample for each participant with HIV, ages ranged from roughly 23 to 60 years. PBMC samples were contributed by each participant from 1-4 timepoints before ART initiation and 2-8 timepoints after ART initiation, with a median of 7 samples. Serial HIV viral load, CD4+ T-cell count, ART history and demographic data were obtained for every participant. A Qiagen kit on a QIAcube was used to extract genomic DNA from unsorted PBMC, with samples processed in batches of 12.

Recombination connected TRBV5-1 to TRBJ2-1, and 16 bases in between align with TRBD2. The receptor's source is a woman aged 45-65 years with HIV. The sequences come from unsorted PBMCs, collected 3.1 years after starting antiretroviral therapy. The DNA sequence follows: TGCGCCAGCAGCCTGGGACTAGCGGGGGGGCCTCAATTCTTC. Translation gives CASSLGLAGGPQFF.